Listed below are T cell receptor beta chains from one sample, sequenced in a study of blood T cell repertoires in COVID-19. Assay used: immunoSEQ multiplex PCR; TCRdb lists only in-frame clones, some missing. The sample holds 200,000 or so clones, more than 80% seen once. Sequencing was performed on PBMCs or T cells enriched from blood (not recorded which). The receptors were sampled from a woman between 18 and 30 years old who had recovered from COVID-19. The CDR3 runs from the conserved cysteine through the conserved F or W. A D gene is named only where the DNA matches it firmly. Only some rows state a clone size, as once, few, many or a class for expanded clones.

D gene,J gene,clone size,V gene,CDR3 DNA,CDR3 protein
-,TRBJ1-3,-,TRBV18,TGTGCCAGCTCCTATACCGTAGCCGTCTCTACGGGAGGAAACACCATATATTTT,CASSYTVAVSTGGNTIYF
TRBD1,TRBJ1-5,many,TRBV5-4,TGTGCCAGCAGCCTCGGGACAGCGAGGGATCAGCCCCAGCATTTT,CASSLGTARDQPQHF
-,TRBJ1-1,-,TRBV7-2,TGTGCCAGCAGCTTTACAAACAGGGTTATTGAAGCTTTCTTT,CASSFTNRVIEAFF
-,TRBJ2-1,-,TRBV27,TGTGCCAGCAGTCCCTGGGGCAGGGACAATGAGCAGTTCTTC,CASSPWGRDNEQFF
TRBD2,TRBJ2-3,-,TRBV6-5,TGTGCCACGAAATCGGGAGGGGGCACAGATACGCAGTATTTT,CATKSGGGTDTQYF
TRBD1,TRBJ2-4,-,TRBV7-9,TGTGCCAGCAGCCTATCGACAGGGCTAGCCAAAAACATTCAGTACTTC,CASSLSTGLAKNIQYF
-,TRBJ2-5,-,TRBV29-1,TGCAGCGTTGATCCGCAGACTTACCCTCAAGAGACCCAGTACTTC,CSVDPQTYPQETQYF
-,TRBJ1-1,-,TRBV2,TGTGCCAGCAAGTCGGTCGGGGTCCAGAGGACTGAAGCTTTCTTT,CASKSVGVQRTEAFF
TRBD1,TRBJ1-5,few,TRBV3-1/TRBV3-2,TGTGCCAGCAGCCAGGGACAGGCCACCAATCAGCCCCAGCATTTT,CASSQGQATNQPQHF
-,TRBJ2-7,-,TRBV29-1,TGCAGCGTTGAAGGTTTGGCAGTTGGTTACGAGCAGTACTTC,CSVEGLAVGYEQYF
TRBD1,TRBJ2-4,-,TRBV30,TGTGCCTGGGGAACACAGGGGCTGCGCAAAAACATTCAGTACTTC,CAWGTQGLRKNIQYF
TRBD2,TRBJ2-5,-,TRBV28,TGTGCCAGCAGTTTGCGGCTAGCGGGGGGCGCGTTGGACTTC,CASSLRLAGGALDF
-,TRBJ1-4,once,TRBV7-9,TGTGCCAGCGGAACGACCAGGGGCGGTAATGAAAAACTGTTTTTT,CASGTTRGGNEKLFF
TRBD1,TRBJ1-3,few,TRBV30,TGTGCCTGGAGGACTCCTAGGACAGGGCCTTTCGGAAACACCATATATTTT,CAWRTPRTGPFGNTIYF
TRBD2,TRBJ2-3,once,TRBV19,TGTGCCAGTAGTACCACTAGCGGGGGAACAGATACGCAGTATTTT,CASSTTSGGTDTQYF
-,TRBJ1-1,-,TRBV18,TGTGCCAGCTCTTCTACCAATGGGCTTATGAACACTGAAGCTTTCTTT,CASSSTNGLMNTEAFF
TRBD1,TRBJ2-5,-,TRBV9,TGTGCCAGCAGCGTAGGAGCGCGACAGGGCGAGACCCAGTACTTC,CASSVGARQGETQYF
TRBD1,TRBJ1-2,few,TRBV10-3,TGTGCCATCAGTGCGGGACAGGGGATAGGTGGCTACACCTTC,CAISAGQGIGGYTF
-,TRBJ2-2,-,TRBV19,TGTGCCAGTAGTATGGAAGGGGTATCCGGGGAGCTGTTTTTT,CASSMEGVSGELFF
-,TRBJ1-2,-,TRBV3-1/TRBV3-2,TGTGCCAGCAGCCCCATGGCGGGCACCCCAAACTATGGCTACACCTTC,CASSPMAGTPNYGYTF
-,TRBJ1-1,-,TRBV4-1,TGCGCCAGCAGCCCTTCACAGGGTGGGACCACTGAAGCTTTCTTT,CASSPSQGGTTEAFF
-,TRBJ1-3,-,TRBV21-1,TGTGCCAGCAGCAAAGACGAGGGATCCGTCTTCGGAAACACCATATATTTT,CASSKDEGSVFGNTIYF
TRBD1,TRBJ1-6,-,TRBV7-6,TGTGCCAGCAGCTTAGGTACAGGGGACAATTCACCCCTCCACTTT,CASSLGTGDNSPLHF
TRBD2,TRBJ2-4,-,TRBV5-4,TGTGCCAGCAGCTTGGCCGGGGGGACTAGCGGTAACATTCAGTACTTC,CASSLAGGTSGNIQYF
TRBD1,TRBJ1-4,-,TRBV7-8,TGTGCCAGCAGCTTAGGAGGAGGGGGCCGGGGTGAAAAACTGTTTTTT,CASSLGGGGRGEKLFF
TRBD1,TRBJ1-1,-,TRBV7-9,TGTGCCAGCATCGAATCGGCCCTGACAGGGGGAAGTACTGAAGCTTTCTTT,CASIESALTGGSTEAFF
-,TRBJ1-5,-,TRBV2,TGTGCCAGCAGTGAAGTTGGCAGCGGAGTCCAGCATTTT,CASSEVGSGVQHF
TRBD1,TRBJ1-1,-,TRBV6-6,TGTGCCAGCAGTACAGGGGAGAGGAACACTGAAGCTTTCTTT,CASSTGERNTEAFF
-,TRBJ1-1,-,TRBV9,TGTGCCAGCAGCGTCGCAGACACGAACACTGAAGCTTTCTTT,CASSVADTNTEAFF
-,TRBJ1-2,-,TRBV28,TGTGCCAGCAGTCCCACTAACGGGAGGGTTGACTATGGCTACACCTTC,CASSPTNGRVDYGYTF
-,TRBJ1-4,once,TRBV5-1,TGCGCCAGCAGCTCGAAGACAGAAGGAAAACTGTTTTTT,CASSSKTEGKLFF
TRBD1,TRBJ1-1,-,TRBV5-1,TGCGCCAGCAGCCCAGGGGGTAGCCTGAACACTGAAGCTTTCTTT,CASSPGGSLNTEAFF
TRBD1,TRBJ2-2,many,TRBV2,TGTGCCAGCAGTGAGACAGGGGGCGGCGGGGAGCTGTTTTTT,CASSETGGGGELFF
-,TRBJ1-2,-,TRBV19,TGTGCCAGTAGTTCTAACCCCGGGGTTAAACGTCGCTACACCTTC,CASSSNPGVKRRYTF
-,TRBJ2-3,-,TRBV4-2,TGTGCCAGCAGCCAAGATCCACAAGCGACAGATACGCAGTATTTT,CASSQDPQATDTQYF
-,TRBJ2-2,few,TRBV27,TGTGCCAGCAGTCCCCGGGTAACCGGGGAGCTGTTTTTT,CASSPRVTGELFF
TRBD2,TRBJ2-1,-,TRBV27,TGTGCCAGCGGGGGCGGGACTAGGGCGACCAATGAGCAGTTCTTC,CASGGGTRATNEQFF
TRBD1,TRBJ1-1,-,TRBV19,TGTGCCAGTAACAGGGGCGACATGAACACTGAAGCTTTCTTT,CASNRGDMNTEAFF
-,TRBJ2-2,-,TRBV13,TGTGCCAGCAGCTTCTCGGACAGGAACACCGGGGAGCTGTTTTTT,CASSFSDRNTGELFF
-,TRBJ2-3,-,TRBV5-1,TGCGCCAGCAGTACTAAGCGGGGCACAGATACGCAGTATTTT,CASSTKRGTDTQYF
-,TRBJ1-1,-,TRBV28,TGTGCCAGCAGTTCCTCCAGGGTGGAAGCTTTCTTT,CASSSSRVEAFF
TRBD1,TRBJ1-4,-,TRBV6-5,TGTGCCAGCAAGGACAGGGGCCCTAATGAAAAACTGTTTTTT,CASKDRGPNEKLFF
-,TRBJ1-6,-,TRBV5-6,TGTGCCAGCAGCTCCCCCGGGCGGAGGGATTCACCCCTCCACTTT,CASSSPGRRDSPLHF
-,TRBJ2-2,-,TRBV11-3,TGTGCCAGCAGCTTAGATCCCAGGTCCCGGGAGCTGTTTTTT,CASSLDPRSRELFF
-,TRBJ1-2,-,TRBV28,TGTGCCAGCAGACCCCCCTCTACAGGCAGCTATGGCTACACCTTC,CASRPPSTGSYGYTF
TRBD1,TRBJ2-5,-,TRBV7-7,TGTGCCAGCAGCCCCCAGGCAGGGGGACAAGAGACCCAGTACTTC,CASSPQAGGQETQYF
-,TRBJ2-4,-,TRBV5-6,TGTGCCAGCAGCTTGAACAGCAGGCTTCAGTACTTC,CASSLNSRLQYF
-,TRBJ1-2,-,TRBV19,TGTGCCAGTAGTATCACAGGAGGGGGCTACACCTTC,CASSITGGGYTF
-,TRBJ2-3,-,TRBV5-4,TGTGCCAGCAGCCATCCGTTGTCGGGGGTGAATACGCAGTATTTT,CASSHPLSGVNTQYF
-,TRBJ2-4,-,TRBV5-6,TGTGCCAGCAGTCCCCCCCTCGGGGGGCCCGCCCGAGAAAACATTCAGTACTTC,CASSPPLGGPARENIQYF
-,TRBJ1-3,-,TRBV12-3/TRBV12-4,TGTGCCAGCAGTTTAGGGGGCGGAAACACCATATATTTT,CASSLGGGNTIYF
-,TRBJ1-5,-,TRBV4-1,TGCGCCAGCAGCCAAGATCGGGGTAACAATCAGCCCCAGCATTTT,CASSQDRGNNQPQHF
TRBD1,TRBJ2-7,-,TRBV10-3,TGTGCCATCAGTGAGCGGCCGGGACAGGGGGCTTCTTCGGGCGAGCAGTACTTC,CAISERPGQGASSGEQYF
TRBD1,TRBJ1-6,-,TRBV10-3,TGTGCCATCGGCGGACAGGGATCTTCACCCCTCCACTTT,CAIGGQGSSPLHF